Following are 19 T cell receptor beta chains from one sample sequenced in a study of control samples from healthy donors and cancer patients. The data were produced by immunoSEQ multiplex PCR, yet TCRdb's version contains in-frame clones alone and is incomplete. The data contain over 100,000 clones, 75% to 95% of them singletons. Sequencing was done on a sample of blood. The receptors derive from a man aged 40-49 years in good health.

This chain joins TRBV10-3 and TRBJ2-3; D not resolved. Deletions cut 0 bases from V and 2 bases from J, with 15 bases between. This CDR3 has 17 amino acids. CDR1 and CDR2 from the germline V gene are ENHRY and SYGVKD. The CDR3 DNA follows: TGTGCCATCAGTGAGTCAGGTGGACCCTCCCCCACAGATACGCAGTATTTT. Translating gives CAISESGGPSPTDTQYF.

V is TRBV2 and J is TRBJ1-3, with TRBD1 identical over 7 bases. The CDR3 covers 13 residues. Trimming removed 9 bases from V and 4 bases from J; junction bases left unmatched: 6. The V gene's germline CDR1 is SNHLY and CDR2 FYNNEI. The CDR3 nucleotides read TGTGCCAGTACCGGGACAGCGGGAAACACCATATATTTT. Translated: CASTGTAGNTIYF.

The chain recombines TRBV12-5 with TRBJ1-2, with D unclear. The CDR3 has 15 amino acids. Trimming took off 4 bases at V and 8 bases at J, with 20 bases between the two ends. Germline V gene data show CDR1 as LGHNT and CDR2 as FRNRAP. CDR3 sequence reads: CASGSFTLEGRGYTF. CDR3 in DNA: TGTGCTAGTGGTTCCTTTACTTTAGAGGGTAGAGGCTACACCTTC.

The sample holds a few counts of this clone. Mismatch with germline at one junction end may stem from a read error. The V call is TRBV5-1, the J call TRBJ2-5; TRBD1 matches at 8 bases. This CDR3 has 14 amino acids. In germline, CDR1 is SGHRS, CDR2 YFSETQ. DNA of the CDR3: TGCGCCAGCAGCCGGGGGACAGGTCAAGCGACCCAGTACTTC. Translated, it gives CASSRGTGQATQYF.

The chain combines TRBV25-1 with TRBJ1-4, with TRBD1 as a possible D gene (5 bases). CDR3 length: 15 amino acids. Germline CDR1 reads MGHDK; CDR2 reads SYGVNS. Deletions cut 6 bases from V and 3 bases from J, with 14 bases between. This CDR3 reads CASRAAGTANEKLFF. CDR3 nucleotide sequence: TGTGCCAGCAGGGCGGCGGGGACGGCTAATGAAAAACTGTTTTTT.

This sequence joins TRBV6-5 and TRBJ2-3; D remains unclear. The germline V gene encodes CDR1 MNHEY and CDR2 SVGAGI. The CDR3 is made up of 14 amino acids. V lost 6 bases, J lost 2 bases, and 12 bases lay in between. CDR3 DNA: TGTGCCAGCAGCCTGAACTGGGACACAGATACGCAGTATTTT. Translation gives CASSLNWDTDTQYF.

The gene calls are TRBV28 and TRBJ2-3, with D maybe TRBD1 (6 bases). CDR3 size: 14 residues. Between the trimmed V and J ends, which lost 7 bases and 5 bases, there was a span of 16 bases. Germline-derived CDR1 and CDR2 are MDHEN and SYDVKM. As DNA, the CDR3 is TGTGCCAGCACCTTTTTGGGGGCAAGAGATACGCAGTATTTT. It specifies CASTFLGARDTQYF.

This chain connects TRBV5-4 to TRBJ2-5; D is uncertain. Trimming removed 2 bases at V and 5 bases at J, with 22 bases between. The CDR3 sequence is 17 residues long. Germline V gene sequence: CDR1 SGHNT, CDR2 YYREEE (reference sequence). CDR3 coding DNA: TGTGCCAGCAGCTTTCAATCCGTGGTACCCCGGCGGGAGACCCAGTACTTC. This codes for CASSFQSVVPRRETQYF.

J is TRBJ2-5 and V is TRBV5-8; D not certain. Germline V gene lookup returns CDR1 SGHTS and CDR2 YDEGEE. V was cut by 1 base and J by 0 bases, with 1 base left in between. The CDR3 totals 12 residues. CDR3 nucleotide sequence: TGTGCCAGCAGCTTGAACCAAGAGACCCAGTACTTC. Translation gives CASSLNQETQYF.

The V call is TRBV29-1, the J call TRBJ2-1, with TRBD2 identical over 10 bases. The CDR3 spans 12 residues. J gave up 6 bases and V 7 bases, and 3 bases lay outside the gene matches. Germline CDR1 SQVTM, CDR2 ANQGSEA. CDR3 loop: CSGKRGGNEQFF. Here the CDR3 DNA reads TGCAGCGGAAAGCGGGGGGGCAATGAGCAGTTCTTC.

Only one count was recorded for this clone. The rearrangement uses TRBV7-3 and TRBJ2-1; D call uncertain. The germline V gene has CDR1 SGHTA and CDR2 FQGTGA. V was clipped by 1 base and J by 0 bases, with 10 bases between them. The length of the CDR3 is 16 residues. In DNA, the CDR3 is TGTGCCAGCAGCTTAATAGGCGCTAGCTCCTACAATGAGCAGTTCTTC. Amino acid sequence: CASSLIGASSYNEQFF.

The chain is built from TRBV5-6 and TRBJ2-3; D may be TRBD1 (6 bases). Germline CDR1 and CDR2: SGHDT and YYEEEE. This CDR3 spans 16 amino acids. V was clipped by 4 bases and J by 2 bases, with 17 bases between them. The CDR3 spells CASSPTPRGHTDTQYF. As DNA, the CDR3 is TGTGCCAGCAGCCCAACCCCCAGGGGCCACACAGATACGCAGTATTTT.

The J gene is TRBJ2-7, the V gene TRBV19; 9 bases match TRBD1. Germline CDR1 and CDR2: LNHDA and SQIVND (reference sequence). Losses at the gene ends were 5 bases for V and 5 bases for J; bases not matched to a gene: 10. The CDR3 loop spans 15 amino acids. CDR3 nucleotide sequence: TGTGCCAGTAGTCCTGCTGGGACAGGGATGGACGAGCAGTACTTC. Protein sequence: CASSPAGTGMDEQYF.

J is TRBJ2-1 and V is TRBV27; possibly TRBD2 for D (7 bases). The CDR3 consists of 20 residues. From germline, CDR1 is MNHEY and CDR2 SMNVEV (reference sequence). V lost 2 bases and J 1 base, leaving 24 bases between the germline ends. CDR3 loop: CASSLRPEGGMYFSYNEQFF. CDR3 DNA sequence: TGTGCCAGCAGTTTAAGGCCCGAGGGGGGGATGTACTTTTCCTACAATGAGCAGTTCTTC.

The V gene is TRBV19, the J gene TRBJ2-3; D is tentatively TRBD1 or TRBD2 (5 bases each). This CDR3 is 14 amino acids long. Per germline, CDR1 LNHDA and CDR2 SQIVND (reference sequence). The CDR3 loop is CIQPGHLLRDTQYF. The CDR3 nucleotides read TGTATTCAGCCGGGGCATTTGCTTAGGGATACGCAGTATTTT. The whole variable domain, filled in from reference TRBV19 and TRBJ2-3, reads DGGITQSPKYLFRKEGQNVTLSCEQNLNHDAMYWYRQDPGQGLRLIYYSQIVNDFQKGDIAEGYSVSREKKESFPLTVTSAQKNPTAFYLCIQPGHLLRDTQYFGPGTRLTVL.

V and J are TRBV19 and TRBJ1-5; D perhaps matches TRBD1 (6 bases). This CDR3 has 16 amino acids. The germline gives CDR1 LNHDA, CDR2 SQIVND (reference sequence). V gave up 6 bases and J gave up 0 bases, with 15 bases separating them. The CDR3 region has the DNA TGTGCCAGTAGCGGACCGACAGGCGGTAGCAATCAGCCCCAGCATTTT. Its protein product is CASSGPTGGSNQPQHF.

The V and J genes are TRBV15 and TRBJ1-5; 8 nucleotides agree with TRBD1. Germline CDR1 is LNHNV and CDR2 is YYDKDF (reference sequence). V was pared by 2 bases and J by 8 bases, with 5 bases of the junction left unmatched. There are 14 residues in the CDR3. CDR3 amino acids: CATSRWGQAEPQHF. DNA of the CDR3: TGTGCCACCAGCAGATGGGGACAGGCCGAGCCCCAGCATTTT.

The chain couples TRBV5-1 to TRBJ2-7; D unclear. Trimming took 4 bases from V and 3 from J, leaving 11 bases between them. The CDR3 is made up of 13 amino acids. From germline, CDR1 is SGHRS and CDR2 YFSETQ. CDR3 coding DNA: TGCGCCAGCAGCCTCCCCCGCCGCTACGAGCAGTACTTC. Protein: CASSLPRRYEQYF.

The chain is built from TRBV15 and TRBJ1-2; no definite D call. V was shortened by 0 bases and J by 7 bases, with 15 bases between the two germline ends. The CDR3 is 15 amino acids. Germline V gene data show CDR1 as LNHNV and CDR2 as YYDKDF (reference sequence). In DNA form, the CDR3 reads TGTGCCACCAGCAGAGAGCCTAGAACCTCCTCTGGCTACACCTTC. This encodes CATSREPRTSSGYTF.